This is a list of T cell receptor beta chains from one sample in a study of blood T cell repertoires in COVID-19. The method was immunoSEQ multiplex PCR; TCRdb's version includes in-frame clones alone and lacks a portion of them. The sample consists of roughly 80,000 clones, less than 90% of them appearing once. The sequencing sample was made of peripheral blood. These receptors originate from a human donor in a cohort sampled during active COVID-19. Both conserved end residues are part of each CDR3. D genes are given only for firm matches. Part of the rows lack a size; the others show once, few, many or a class for expanded clones.

-	TRBV27	TRBJ1-6	-	CASSLTQPSSYNSPLHF	TGTGCCAGCAGTCTAACTCAACCGAGCTCCTATAATTCACCCCTCCACTTT
-	TRBV27	TRBJ2-1	-	CASSLSPWAAYNEQFF	TGTGCCAGCAGTTTATCCCCGTGGGCAGCCTACAATGAGCAGTTCTTC
-	TRBV28	TRBJ2-3	once	CASSLGGGTSTDTQYF	TGTGCCAGCAGCCTAGGGGGGGGAACTAGCACAGATACGCAGTATTTT
TRBD2	TRBV5-6	TRBJ2-1	-	CASSLYERGGYEQFF	TGTGCCAGCAGCTTGTACGAGCGGGGGGGCTATGAGCAGTTCTTC
-	TRBV9	TRBJ2-2	-	CASSVGGGGTGELFF	TGTGCCAGCAGCGTAGGCGGGGGCGGCACCGGGGAGCTGTTTTTT
TRBD1	TRBV3-1/TRBV3-2	TRBJ2-7	-	CASSQESPRDREYEQYF	TGTGCCAGCAGCCAAGAGAGTCCCCGGGACAGGGAGTACGAGCAGTACTTC
-	TRBV28	TRBJ1-2	-	CASSFRYGYTF	TGTGCCAGCAGTTTTCGTTATGGCTACACCTTC
TRBD2	TRBV5-1	TRBJ2-5	-	CASSLGGASGGQETQYF	TGCGCCAGCAGCTTGGGCGGGGCTAGCGGGGGGCAAGAGACCCAGTACTTC
-	TRBV6-1	TRBJ1-4	-	CASSEAGWSNEKLFF	TGTGCCAGCAGTGAGGCAGGGTGGTCAAATGAAAAACTGTTTTTT
-	TRBV7-2	TRBJ2-7	-	CASSLGSLDEQYF	TGTGCCAGCAGCTTAGGAAGCCTGGACGAGCAGTACTTC
-	TRBV5-6	TRBJ1-2	-	CASSLVAGIYGYTF	TGTGCCAGCAGCTTGGTTGCAGGGATCTATGGCTACACCTTC
TRBD1	TRBV15	TRBJ2-1	-	CATSTLQYRGQFF	TGTGCCACCAGCACCCTCCAGTACAGGGGACAGTTCTTC
-	TRBV11-2	TRBJ2-1	-	CASSLAREQFF	TGTGCCAGCAGCTTAGCCAGAGAGCAGTTCTTC
-	TRBV7-2	TRBJ1-6	-	CASSPPSSPLHF	TGTGCCAGCAGCCCCCCTTCCTCACCCCTCCACTTT
-	TRBV15	TRBJ1-4	-	CATRVRRDEKLFF	TGTGCCACCAGAGTTCGGAGGGACGAAAAACTGTTTTTT
TRBD2	TRBV7-2	TRBJ2-7	-	CASSLGVGGDEQYF	TGTGCCAGCAGCTTAGGGGTTGGGGGGGACGAGCAGTACTTC
-	TRBV29-1	TRBJ2-1	-	CSVEEYGRDEQFF	TGCAGCGTTGAAGAATACGGGCGGGATGAGCAGTTCTTC
TRBD2	TRBV18	TRBJ2-1	once	CASSPPTSGAYNEQFF	TGTGCCAGCTCACCCCCGACTAGCGGGGCTTACAATGAGCAGTTCTTC
-	TRBV5-1	TRBJ2-1	-	CASSLTPRGNEQFF	TGCGCCAGCAGCTTGACCCCGCGAGGCAATGAGCAGTTCTTC
-	TRBV7-2	TRBJ2-2	-	CASSLNRLNTGELFF	TGTGCCAGCAGCTTAAACAGGCTAAACACCGGGGAGCTGTTTTTT
-	TRBV19	TRBJ1-3	-	CASSMGKWLTTGNTIYF	TGTGCCAGTAGTATGGGAAAGTGGTTGACTACTGGAAACACCATATATTTT
TRBD1	TRBV11-2	TRBJ1-1	many	CASSFQGGMSNTEAFF	TGTGCCAGCAGCTTTCAGGGGGGAATGTCGAACACTGAAGCTTTCTTT
-	TRBV20-1	TRBJ2-7	-	CSVRSGHEQYF	TGCAGTGTCCGATCAGGGCACGAGCAGTACTTC
-	TRBV9	TRBJ1-4	-	CASSVGGHSNEKLFF	TGTGCCAGCAGCGTAGGTGGACATAGTAATGAAAAACTGTTTTTT
TRBD2	TRBV11-2	TRBJ2-3	once	CAGRGGLATDTQYF	TGTGCCGGTCGGGGAGGGCTAGCGACAGATACGCAGTATTTT
-	TRBV7-9	TRBJ2-5	-	CASDPTEPQETQYF	TGTGCCAGCGATCCGACAGAACCGCAAGAGACCCAGTACTTC
TRBD1	TRBV9	TRBJ1-6	-	CASSDAGTGPYNSPLHF	TGTGCCAGCAGCGACGCCGGGACAGGACCCTATAATTCACCCCTCCACTTT
TRBD1	TRBV19	TRBJ1-2	-	CASSPMTGNYGYTF	TGTGCCAGTAGTCCAATGACAGGGAACTATGGCTACACCTTC
-	TRBV18	TRBJ1-2	-	CASSPSVSGRGPGLNYGYTF	TGTGCCAGCTCACCATCGGTTAGCGGACGTGGGCCGGGCCTTAACTATGGCTACACCTTC
-	TRBV7-2	TRBJ1-2	once	CASSFSSSRVDYGYTF	TGTGCCAGCAGCTTTTCTTCTTCCCGCGTTGACTATGGCTACACCTTC
TRBD2	TRBV7-2	TRBJ2-1	-	CASSQTSGGAGEQFF	TGTGCCAGCAGCCAGACTAGCGGGGGGGCGGGTGAGCAGTTCTTC
-	TRBV11-1	TRBJ2-5	once	CASSSGLQETQYF	TGTGCCAGCAGCTCGGGACTTCAAGAGACCCAGTACTTC
-	TRBV28	TRBJ2-6	-	CASSFRGRAPGGANVLTF	TGTGCCAGCAGTTTTCGCGGCAGGGCCCCTGGGGGGGCCAACGTCCTGACTTTC
TRBD1	TRBV5-6	TRBJ2-5	-	CASSLGQGIGETQYF	TGTGCCAGCAGCTTGGGACAGGGAATTGGAGAGACCCAGTACTTC
TRBD1	TRBV6-5	TRBJ1-2	-	CASSVDREEYYGYTF	TGTGCCAGCAGCGTCGACAGGGAAGAGTACTATGGCTACACCTTC